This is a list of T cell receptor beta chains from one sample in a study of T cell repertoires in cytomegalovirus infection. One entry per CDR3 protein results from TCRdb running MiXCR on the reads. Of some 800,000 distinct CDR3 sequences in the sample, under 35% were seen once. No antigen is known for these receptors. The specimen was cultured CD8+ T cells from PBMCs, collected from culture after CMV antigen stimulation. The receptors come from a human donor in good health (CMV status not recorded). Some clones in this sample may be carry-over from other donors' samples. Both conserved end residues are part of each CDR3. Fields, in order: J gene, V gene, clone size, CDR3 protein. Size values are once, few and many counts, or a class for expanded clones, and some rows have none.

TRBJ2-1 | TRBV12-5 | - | CASGLAGGGPYNEQFF
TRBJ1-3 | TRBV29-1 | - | CSVEGQGAGTIYF
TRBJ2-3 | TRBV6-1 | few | CASNQPGLAGLDTQYF
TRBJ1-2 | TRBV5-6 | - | CASSLQTTDYGYTF
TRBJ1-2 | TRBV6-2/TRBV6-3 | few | CASSLEQEGYTF
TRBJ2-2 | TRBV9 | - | CASSPGDRPRNTGELFF
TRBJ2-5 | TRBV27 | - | CASSLKMKTQYF
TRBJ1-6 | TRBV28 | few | CASSPYRVPRGSSPLHF
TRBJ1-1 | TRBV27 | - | CASSSPGGLANTEAFF
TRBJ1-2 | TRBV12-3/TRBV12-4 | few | CASSQSQGWNYGYTF
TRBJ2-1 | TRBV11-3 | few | CASSSRTSTNEQFF
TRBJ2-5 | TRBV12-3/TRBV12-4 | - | CASSSEGQPFQETQYF
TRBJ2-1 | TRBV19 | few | CASAIVSPFEGPHNEQFF
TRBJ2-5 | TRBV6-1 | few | CASSIWTGLETQYF
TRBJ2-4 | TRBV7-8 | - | CASSSGALLVNIQYF
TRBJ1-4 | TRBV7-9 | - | CASRAASNEKLFF
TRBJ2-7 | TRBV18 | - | CASSEERGHYEQYF
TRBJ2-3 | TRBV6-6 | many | CASRSSWASGSTDTQYF
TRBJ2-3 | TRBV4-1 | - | CASSQRETGTTGDTQYF
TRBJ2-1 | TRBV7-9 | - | CASSLVLGQGQQFF
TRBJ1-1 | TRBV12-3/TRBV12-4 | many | CASSDAVGTEAFF
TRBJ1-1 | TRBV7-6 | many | CASSLTVNPTTAFF
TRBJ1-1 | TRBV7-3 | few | CASSLWGPNTEAFF
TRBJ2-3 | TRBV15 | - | CATSRAGGADTQYF
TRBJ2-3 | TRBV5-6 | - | CASSLGLAGGRDTQYF
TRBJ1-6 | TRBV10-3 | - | CAISGYNSPLHF
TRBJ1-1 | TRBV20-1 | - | CSARGAGGEMNTEAFF
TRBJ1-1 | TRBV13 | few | CASSRYPGRDGAFF
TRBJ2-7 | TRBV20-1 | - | CSARAHLSRTGGPYEQYF
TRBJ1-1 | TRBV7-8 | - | CASSLGGGGIDTEAFF
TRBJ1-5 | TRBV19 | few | CASSVFRDSNQPQHF
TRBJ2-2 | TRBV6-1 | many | CAGDRGRNTGELFF
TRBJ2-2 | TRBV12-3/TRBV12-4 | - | CASNPAGWAGELFF
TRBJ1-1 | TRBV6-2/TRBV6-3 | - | CASRSTGDLNTEAFF
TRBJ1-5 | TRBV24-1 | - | CATSDLHRVYSNQPQHF
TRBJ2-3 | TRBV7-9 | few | CASSFLAPYRGEQDTQYF
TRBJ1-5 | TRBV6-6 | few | CASSYGRERTRNSNQPQHF
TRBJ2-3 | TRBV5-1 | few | CASSGGDSGEYTDTQYF
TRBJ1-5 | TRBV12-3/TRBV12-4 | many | CASSPLTDSQPQHF
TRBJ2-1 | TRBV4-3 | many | CASSQDRAGGYNEQFF
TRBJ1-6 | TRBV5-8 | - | CASSLAAGPANNSPLHF
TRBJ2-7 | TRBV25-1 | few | CASSGGAGLGSEQYF
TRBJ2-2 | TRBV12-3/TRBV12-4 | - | CASSFGTGRTGELFF
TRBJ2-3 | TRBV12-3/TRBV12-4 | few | CASGGQGSTDTQYF